This T cell receptor (beta chain) stems from a study of blood T cells in healthy people across ages. Germline trimming cut 5 bases from V and 9 bases from J; bases unmatched to any gene: 8. The CDR3 extends over 14 amino acids. Germline V gene data show CDR1 as DFQATT and CDR2 as SNEGSKA (reference sequence). Combining a sample-barcoded 5' primer with a J-beta primer mix, a second PCR ran for about 7 to 11 cycles. TCRdb called the 5' RACE reads again in MiXCR, with one record for every CDR3 protein. The sample shows about 720,000 distinct CDR3 sequences, 22% of them seen only once. This sequence originates from a man between 65 and 79 years old in good health. The source material was blood. J is TRBJ2-1 and V is TRBV20-1; TRBD2 matches at 12 bases. For the CDR3, the DNA is TGCAGTGCTCCTCCTAGCGGGGGGGGAGGTGAGCAGTTCTTC. It is translated as CSAPPSGGGGEQFF.